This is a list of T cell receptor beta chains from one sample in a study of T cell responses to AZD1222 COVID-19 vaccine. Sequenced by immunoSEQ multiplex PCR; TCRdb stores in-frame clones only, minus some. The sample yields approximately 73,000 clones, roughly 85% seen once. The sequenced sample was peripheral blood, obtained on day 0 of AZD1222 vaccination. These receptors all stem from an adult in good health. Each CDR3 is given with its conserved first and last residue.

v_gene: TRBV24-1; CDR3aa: CATRERGGYF
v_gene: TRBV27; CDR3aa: CASRTLQGAHYGYTF
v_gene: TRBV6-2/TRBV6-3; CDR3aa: CASSWGQGLHGYTF
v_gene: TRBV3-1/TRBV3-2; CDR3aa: CASSQRSGRLADTQYF
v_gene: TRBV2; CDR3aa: CASSEGGLAGVVGSTDTQYF
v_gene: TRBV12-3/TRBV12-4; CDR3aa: CASSFGTGVNYTF
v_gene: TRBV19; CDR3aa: CASSNPGLTYEQYF
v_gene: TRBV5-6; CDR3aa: CASTMSGGANTGELFF
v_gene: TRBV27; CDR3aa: CASIIGSEQYF
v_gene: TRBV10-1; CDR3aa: CASSESGSSTDTQYF